This T cell receptor (beta chain) was retrieved from a study of blood T cell repertoires in COVID-19. Background on the study: Some COVID-19 samples were acute and others convalescent; all came from the United States, Italy and Spain.

Authors' processing steps: Reference gene primer amplification yielded estimated nucleated cell counts. Libraries were prepared by immunoSEQ multiplex PCR; TCRdb keeps only in-frame clonotypes and omits some of them. V, J and clone size are taken as reported in that table, and D and trimming were inferred from the DNA itself. The data hold about 78,000 clones, with about nine tenths observed a single time. CDR3 length: 18 residues. The trim removed 5 bases at V and 2 bases at J, leaving 14 bases unmatched. Germline CDR1 is LNHDA and CDR2 is SQIVND (reference sequence). The source is a man aged 45-65 years with active or convalescent COVID-19. The source material was peripheral blood. V and J are TRBV19 and TRBJ1-5, with 8 bases lining up with TRBD1. CDR3 nucleotide sequence: TGTGCCAGTAGTTCTTCGACAGGGGCGGATATGGGCAATCAGCCCCAGCATTTT. Residues: CASSSSTGADMGNQPQHF.